Below are 24 T cell receptor beta chains sequenced from a single sample in a study of cytomegalovirus exposure and HLA in healthy donors. The primer mix had 60 Vbeta and 13 Jbeta primers. The assay was immunoSEQ multiplex PCR, and TCRdb's table has in-frame clones only and misses some. The sample table sets out about 210,000 clones. What was sequenced was PBMCs. Receptors originate from a woman aged 25 to 39 in good health and CMV-seropositive.

V is TRBV5-1 and J is TRBJ2-1, with 10 bases aligning to TRBD1. The CDR3 contains 14 residues. CDR1 and CDR2 (germline): SGHRS, YFSETQ. Trimming cost V 2 bases and J 9 bases; bases outside gene matches: 5. DNA for the CDR3: TGCGCCAGCAGCTTCAGGACAGGGGGAATTGAGCAGTTCTTC. Its translation is CASSFRTGGIEQFF. Variable domain in full (rest from reference TRBV5-1 and TRBJ2-1): KAGVTQTPRYLIKTRGQQVTLSCSPISGHRSVSWYQQTPGQGLQFLFEYFSETQRNKGNFPGRFSGRQFSNSRSEMNVSTLELGDSALYLCASSFRTGGIEQFFGPGTRLTVL.

The chain is built from TRBV29-1 and TRBJ1-1; TRBD1 matches at 10 bases. The V gene end was trimmed by 7 bases and the J gene end by 5 bases; junction bases not matched to a gene: 7. The CDR3 sequence is 13 residues long. The germline CDR1 and CDR2 sequences are SQVTM and ANQGSEA. The CDR3 DNA follows: TGCAGCGAAAGACAGGGGGCGCAGACTGAAGCTTTCTTT. It specifies CSERQGAQTEAFF.

The rearrangement links TRBV5-4 to TRBJ2-1; no clear D gene. Germline assignment: CDR1 SGHNT and CDR2 YYREEE (reference sequence). Trimming left V 0 bases short and J 0 bases short, with 7 bases between. The CDR3 sequence is 15 residues long. As DNA, the CDR3 is TGTGCCAGCAGCTTGGACTCGAGCTCCTACAATGAGCAGTTCTTC. It specifies CASSLDSSSYNEQFF. Full variable domain (missing parts from reference TRBV5-4 and TRBJ2-1): ETGVTQSPTHLIKTRGQQVTLRCSSQSGHNTVSWYQQALGQGPQFIFQYYREEENGRGNFPPRFSGLQFPNYSSELNVNALELDDSALYLCASSLDSSSYNEQFFGPGTRLTVL.

This chain uses TRBV27 with TRBJ2-1; 8 nucleotides line up with TRBD2. The CDR3 contains 16 residues. CDR1 is MNHEY and CDR2 is SMNVEV in the germline V gene (reference sequence). The V gene end was trimmed by 3 bases and the J gene end by 0 bases; junction bases not matched to a gene: 4. The CDR3 loop is CASSFSGVISYNEQFF. DNA of the CDR3: TGTGCCAGCAGTTTTAGCGGGGTCATCTCCTACAATGAGCAGTTCTTC.

The V call is TRBV7-6, the J call TRBJ1-4; 10 bases are a match to TRBD1. The germline V gene has CDR1 SGHVS and CDR2 FNYEAQ. This CDR3 region has 18 residues. The V gene end was trimmed by 3 bases and the J gene end by 8 bases; junction bases not matched to a gene: 15. DNA for the CDR3: TGTGCCAGCAGCTTCAGGGGAAGACAGGGGGCTGGCAACGAAAAACTGTTTTTT. This encodes CASSFRGRQGAGNEKLFF.

The chain combines TRBV7-9 with TRBJ1-1, with 7 bases lining up with TRBD1. Germline loops: CDR1 SEHNR, CDR2 FQNEAQ (reference sequence). The junction had 6 bases not matched to a gene; V was cut back by 5 bases and J by 3 bases. There are 14 residues in the CDR3. The CDR3 DNA reads TGTGCCAGCAGCCTCCAGGGGGATTACACTGAAGCTTTCTTT. The encoded protein is CASSLQGDYTEAFF.

This rearrangement joins TRBV9 to TRBJ2-5, with D possibly matching TRBD2 (8 bases). The CDR3 spans 16 residues. CDR1 is SGDLS, CDR2 YYNGEE, per germline. The germline V and J ends were trimmed by 3 bases and 1 base, with 16 bases remaining between them. CDR3 nucleotides: TGTGCCAGCAGCGCGGGAGGGGGGGACAGCCAAGAGACCCAGTACTTC. It yields the protein CASSAGGGDSQETQYF.

The chain has TRBV5-1 and TRBJ2-6; 8 positions agree with TRBD1. Germline V gene data show CDR1 as SGHRS and CDR2 as YFSETQ. V lost 7 bases, J lost 1 base, and 7 bases stayed unmatched. The CDR3 totals 16 residues. The CDR3 here is CASASQGGSGANVLTF. Written as DNA, the CDR3 is TGCGCCAGCGCCTCACAGGGGGGTTCTGGGGCCAACGTCCTGACTTTC.

As for this clone: In the same sample, other DNA sequences code for this CDR3. This chain links TRBV11-2 with TRBJ2-7; 9 bases are a match to TRBD1. CDR3 length equals 13 residues. V trimming: 5 bases; J trimming: 7 bases; junction bases outside the gene matches: 6. CDR1 SGHAT and CDR2 FQNNGV come from the germline V gene. CDR3: CASSGQGKEEQYF. CDR3 in DNA: TGTGCCAGCAGCGGACAGGGGAAGGAGGAGCAGTACTTC.

The chain joins TRBV21-1 to TRBJ2-1; the D call in the table, TRBD1, was not verified against the DNA. TRBV21-1 is termed a pseudogene. The CDR3 is made up of 16 amino acids. The CDR3 DNA sequence: TGTGCCAGCAGCAACCTCACAGGGGTCACCTACAATGAGCAGTTCTTC. It translates to CASSNLTGVTYNEQFF.

This chain uses TRBV5-6 with TRBJ1-5; D not certain. This CDR3 is 15 amino acids long. CDR1 is SGHDT, CDR2 YYEEEE, per germline. Trimming took 0 bases from V and 5 from J, leaving 12 bases between them. CDR3 amino acids: CASSLAQTSDQPQHF. The CDR3 DNA is TGTGCCAGCAGCTTGGCGCAGACATCCGATCAGCCCCAGCATTTT.

The V and J genes are TRBV5-1 and TRBJ1-1; 11 bases are a match to TRBD1. The germline gives CDR1 SGHRS, CDR2 YFSETQ. V gave up 4 bases and J gave up 5 bases; unmatched junction bases: 10. CDR3 length equals 16 residues. CDR3 protein: CASSIIPGQGETEAFF. DNA of the CDR3: TGCGCCAGCAGCATTATACCGGGACAGGGGGAAACTGAAGCTTTCTTT.

This chain links TRBV28 with TRBJ2-5; TRBD2 might be the D (8 bases). V was clipped by 3 bases and J by 2 bases, with 25 bases between them. The V gene's germline CDR1 is MDHEN and CDR2 SYDVKM. The CDR3 length is 19 residues. DNA of the CDR3: TGTGCCAGCAGTTTTGACAGGGCCAGACTGGCGGGAGGACAAGAGACCCAGTACTTC. It is translated as CASSFDRARLAGGQETQYF.

The V call is TRBV15, the J call TRBJ2-5, with 7 bases that match TRBD1. CDR3 size: 14 residues. Germline V gene data show CDR1 as LNHNV and CDR2 as YYDKDF (reference sequence). J lost 5 bases, V lost 2 bases, and 5 bases had no gene match. CDR3 DNA sequence: TGTGCCACCAGCAGACAGGGGGTCGAGGAGACCCAGTACTTC. Residues: CATSRQGVEETQYF.

V and J are TRBV9 and TRBJ1-1; weak D call: TRBD1 (5 bases). The V gene lost 4 bases and the J gene lost 1 base, with 14 bases spanning the gap. This CDR3 region has 15 residues. Germline V gene data show CDR1 as SGDLS and CDR2 as YYNGEE. CDR3 protein: CASSLDSRGNTEAFF. The CDR3 nucleotides are TGTGCCAGCAGCCTAGATTCTAGGGGGAACACTGAAGCTTTCTTT.

The V and J genes are TRBV27 and TRBJ1-6, with D perhaps matching TRBD1 (5 bases). V lost 1 base and J lost 16, with 11 bases in between. The CDR3 has 12 amino acids. The V gene's germline CDR1 is MNHEY and CDR2 SMNVEV (reference sequence). The CDR3 nucleotides are TGTGCCAGCAGTTTATTGGGGGGACCTCTCCACTTT. It translates to CASSLLGGPLHF.

This chain links TRBV6-1 with TRBJ2-7; 7 positions agree with TRBD1. CDR3 length: 14 residues. CDR1 is MNHNS and CDR2 is SASEGT in the germline V gene. J lost 2 bases, V lost 3 bases, and 4 bases had no gene match. CDR3 sequence (DNA): TGTGCCAGCAGTGATCGGACAGGAGCCTACGAGCAGTACTTC. Translating gives CASSDRTGAYEQYF.

CDR3 nucleotides: TGTGCCAGCAGGTCAGGGGGAGGTTCAAACTATGGCTACACCTTC. It codes for CASRSGGGSNYGYTF. The chain has TRBV6-1 and TRBJ1-2, with 7 bases lining up with TRBD1. The CDR3 contains 15 residues. Germline CDR1 reads MNHNS; CDR2 reads SASEGT. The trim removed 6 bases at V and 2 bases at J, leaving 9 bases unmatched.

The chain links TRBV7-7 to TRBJ2-5, with 7 nucleotides matching TRBD2. There are 15 residues in the CDR3. The germline gives CDR1 SSHAT, CDR2 FNYEAQ (reference sequence). Trimming took 4 bases from V and 2 from J; bases not matched to a gene: 7. In DNA form, the CDR3 reads TGTGCCAGCAGCTCGAGCGGGGCAACTCAAGAGACCCAGTACTTC. Amino acid sequence: CASSSSGATQETQYF.

The chain combines TRBV7-9 with TRBJ2-1; a weak D match, TRBD1 (5 bases). The CDR3 is made up of 16 amino acids. Trimming removed 4 bases from V and 4 bases from J, with 17 bases in between. Per the germline V gene, CDR1 is SEHNR and CDR2 is FQNEAQ (reference sequence). CDR3: CASSWIQEFPYNEQFF. CDR3 bases: TGTGCCAGCAGCTGGATACAGGAGTTCCCTTACAATGAGCAGTTCTTC.

This chain links TRBV5-1 with TRBJ2-1, with D perhaps TRBD2 (6 bases). The CDR3 contains 13 residues. Germline CDR1 reads SGHRS; CDR2 reads YFSETQ. The ends were cut back, 4 bases at V and 9 bases at J, with 14 bases in the middle. DNA of the CDR3: TGCGCCAGCAGCGAACAGGACGGGGGTGAGCAGTTCTTC. Its translation: CASSEQDGGEQFF.

To note about this clone: Mismatch with germline at one junction end may stem from a read error. The rearrangement uses TRBV18 and TRBJ1-4, with D perhaps matching TRBD1 (5 bases). CDR1 and CDR2 (germline): KGHSH, LQKENI. This CDR3 has 17 residues. Here the CDR3 DNA reads TGTGCCAGCTCACCGGCAGGGCGAACTGCAACCAATGAAAAACTGTTTTTT. It yields the protein CASSPAGRTATNEKLFF. Variable domain in full (rest from reference TRBV18 and TRBJ1-4): NAGVMQNPRHLVRRRGQEARLRCSPMKGHSHVYWYRQLPEEGLKFMVYLQKENIIDESGMPKERFSAEFPKEGPSILRIQQVVRGDSAAYFCASSPAGRTATNEKLFFGSGTQLSVL.

This rearrangement joins TRBV5-1 to TRBJ1-5, with D hard to call. The CDR3 is 15 residues long. V was cut by 0 bases and J by 6 bases, with 13 bases left in between. Germline V gives CDR1 SGHRS, CDR2 YFSETQ. The CDR3 region is CASSLGEGAGQPQHF. The CDR3 DNA reads TGCGCCAGCAGCTTGGGTGAGGGCGCAGGTCAGCCCCAGCATTTT.

This CDR3 reads CASSAGTVNYGYTF. The CDR3 DNA is TGCGCCAGCAGCGCGGGGACGGTAAACTATGGCTACACCTTC. The chain employs TRBV5-1 and TRBJ1-2; D may be TRBD1 (5 bases). Trimming took 4 bases from V and 2 from J, leaving 12 bases between them. The V gene's germline CDR1 is SGHRS and CDR2 YFSETQ. CDR3 length equals 14 residues.